This T cell receptor (beta chain) is from a study of blood T cell repertoires in COVID-19. About the research overall: T cells, B-cell-depleted T cells, or PBMCs provided the cDNA or gDNA that served as material.

Original analysis: Amplifying reference gene primers gave estimates of nucleated cell counts. Sequencing was performed with immunoSEQ multiplex PCR; in TCRdb, only in-frame clones are kept and a portion is missing. The V and J calls and clone size come from that table; D and trimming were worked out from the DNA. The data contain about 350,000 clones, more than 70% of them singletons. The length of the CDR3 is 15 residues. J lost 5 bases, V lost 3 bases, and 5 bases had no gene match. Germline V gene sequence: CDR1 KGHSH, CDR2 LQKENI. The specimen was PBMCs or T cells enriched from blood (not recorded which). This receptor was taken from a woman aged 25-40 years who had been exposed to COVID-19. The V call is TRBV18, the J call TRBJ1-5, with 9 bases matching TRBD1. This chain's CDR3 is CASSPGTGYHQPQHF. The CDR3 coding sequence is TGTGCCAGCTCACCCGGGACAGGGTATCATCAGCCCCAGCATTTT.